This T cell receptor beta chain is drawn from a study of tumor and adjacent non-tumor tissue in lung cancer. Study overall: Each sample yielded roughly 4 million productive TCRbeta reads on average.

This sample's RNA came from whole unsorted tissue. A modified ARM-PCR protocol with three rounds of nested PCR amplified TCRbeta. TCRdb re-called the multiplex PCR reads through MiXCR, storing one row per CDR3 protein. The data show about 93,000 distinct CDR3 sequences, about 61% seen once. In regard to this clonotype: At one end, the junction sequence differs from germline, possibly due to a read error.

Sequenced input: lung tumor tissue. The clonotype comes from a man in his 70s with non-small cell lung cancer.

CDR3 region: CVSSMRQGDVQCF. The CDR3 nucleotides read TGTGTCAGCAGTATGAGACAGGGGGACGTGCAGTGCTTC. V and J are TRBV12-3 or TRBV12-4 and TRBJ2-7; 9 bases fit TRBD1. The CDR3 extends over 13 amino acids.